These T cell receptor beta chains were read from a single sample in a study of early T cells in non-severe SARS-CoV-2 infection. TCRdb used MiXCR to reprocess the 5' RACE reads, holding one entry per CDR3 protein. The table has roughly 35,000 distinct CDR3 sequences, 5.3% seen once. Material: whole blood. Source of these receptors: an adult who was a healthcare worker with PCR-confirmed SARS-CoV-2 infection or an uninfected control (not recorded which). Both conserved end residues are part of each CDR3. The D gene is left open where the match is weak. Clone size is shown for a subset of rows, as once, few, many or a class of expanded clone.

>many|TRBJ1-1|TRBV20-1|NA
CSARAARGEAEAFF
TGCAGTGCTAGAGCGGCGAGGGGGGAGGCTGAAGCTTTCTTT
>NA|TRBJ2-7|TRBV7-9|NA
CASSLGHPLGEQYF
TGTGCCAGCAGCTTGGGACATCCCCTCGGCGAGCAGTACTTC
>few|TRBJ1-5|TRBV2|NA
CASSPGDTQLYQPQHF
TGTGCCAGCAGCCCAGGGGATACTCAACTCTATCAGCCCCAGCATTTT
>NA|TRBJ2-3|TRBV10-3|NA
CATKSHGTGEDTQYF
TGTGCCACCAAAAGTCACGGAACCGGTGAGGATACGCAGTATTTT
>many|TRBJ2-1|TRBV5-1|NA
CASSFNRDSNEQFF
TGCGCCAGCAGCTTCAACCGTGACTCCAATGAGCAGTTCTTC
>few|TRBJ1-2|TRBV12-3/TRBV12-4|NA
CASSFGGGANYGYTF
TGTGCCAGCAGTTTTGGAGGTGGGGCTAACTATGGCTACACCTTC
>few|TRBJ1-2|TRBV5-1|NA
CASSLASLPGHDYGYTF
TGCGCCAGCAGCTTGGCCTCTCTCCCGGGACATGACTATGGCTACACCTTC
>NA|TRBJ1-2|TRBV20-1|TRBD1
CSAREDRAVEGYTF
TGCAGTGCTAGAGAGGACAGGGCTGTAGAAGGCTACACCTTC
>NA|TRBJ2-3|TRBV10-3|TRBD1
CAISGTGMSASDTQYF
TGTGCCATCAGTGGGACAGGGATGAGTGCATCAGATACGCAGTATTTT
>few|TRBJ1-3|TRBV18|TRBD1
CASSPIRQGESSGNTIYF
TGTGCCAGCTCACCGATAAGACAGGGAGAAAGCTCTGGAAACACCATATATTTT
>many|TRBJ1-4|TRBV12-3/TRBV12-4|TRBD1
CASSQDRESGKLFF
TGTGCCAGCAGTCAAGACAGGGAAAGTGGAAAACTGTTTTTT
>many|TRBJ1-5|TRBV12-2|NA
CASRLAAQGGNQPQHF
TGTGCAAGTCGCTTAGCGGCACAGGGTGGCAATCAGCCCCAGCATTTT
>many|TRBJ2-7|TRBV7-2|TRBD2
CASSTGTSGYEQYF
TGTGCCAGCAGCACCGGGACTAGCGGCTACGAGCAGTACTTC
>many|TRBJ1-1|TRBV9|NA
CASSVGTVTEAFF
TGTGCCAGCAGCGTCGGGACGGTTACTGAAGCTTTCTTT
>many|TRBJ2-7|TRBV7-9|NA
CASSHTRPGRTYPEQYF
TGTGCCAGCAGCCATACACGACCGGGACGAACCTACCCCGAGCAGTACTTC
>once|TRBJ2-2|TRBV6-6|NA
CASSYGERELFF
TGTGCCAGCAGTTACGGGGAGCGGGAGCTGTTTTTT
>NA|TRBJ2-7|TRBV6-1|TRBD2
CASSPTSGSFSVYEQYF
TGTGCCAGCAGTCCGACTAGCGGGAGTTTTTCGGTTTACGAGCAGTACTTC
>many|TRBJ2-2|TRBV5-5|NA
CASSLVAGTITGELFF
TGTGCCAGCAGCTTGGTTGCAGGGACAATCACCGGGGAGCTGTTTTTT
>few|TRBJ1-6|TRBV5-1|NA
CASSLGDSPLHF
TGCGCCAGCAGCTTGGGAGATTCACCCCTCCACTTT
>many|TRBJ2-2|TRBV10-3|NA
CAISSRGELFF
TGTGCCATCAGTTCAAGAGGGGAGCTGTTTTTT
>many|TRBJ2-1|TRBV7-9|NA
CASKKTRSNEQFF
TGTGCCAGCAAAAAGACTAGGTCCAATGAGCAGTTCTTC
>many|TRBJ2-1|TRBV11-2|TRBD2
CASSLDGLERAFF
TGTGCCAGCAGCTTAGACGGACTAGAACGGGCGTTCTTC
>NA|TRBJ2-1|TRBV15|TRBD1
CATSDKDRGLHEQFF
TGTGCCACCAGCGATAAGGACAGGGGGCTCCATGAGCAGTTCTTC
>many|TRBJ2-5|TRBV12-3/TRBV12-4|TRBD1
CASSFADRQETQYF
TGTGCCAGCAGTTTCGCGGACAGGCAAGAGACCCAGTACTTC
>NA|TRBJ2-5|TRBV12-3/TRBV12-4|NA
CAGSFCASETQYF
TGTGCCGGCAGTTTTTGTGCGTCAGAGACCCAGTACTTC
>few|TRBJ2-2|TRBV4-2|TRBD2
CASSQVTSGRNTGELFF
TGTGCCAGCAGCCAAGTCACTAGCGGGAGGAACACCGGGGAGCTGTTTTTT
>many|TRBJ1-1|TRBV6-6|NA
CASSSFPGYGAHTEAFF
TGTGCCAGCAGTTCCTTCCCGGGTTACGGAGCGCACACTGAAGCTTTCTTT
>many|TRBJ2-3|TRBV7-2|TRBD2
CASSRPTSGADTQYF
TGTGCCAGCAGCCGCCCGACTAGCGGGGCAGATACGCAGTATTTT
>many|TRBJ1-6|TRBV7-2|NA
CASSQGWGNSPLHF
TGTGCCAGCAGCCAGGGTTGGGGTAATTCACCCCTCCACTTT
>NA|TRBJ2-5|TRBV20-1|NA
CSAPNPGLQETQYF
TGCAGTGCCCCAAACCCGGGGCTCCAAGAGACCCAGTACTTC
>many|TRBJ2-3|TRBV7-2|NA
CASSSPFLGTDTQYF
TGTGCCAGCAGCTCCCCGTTCCTGGGGACAGATACGCAGTATTTT
>few|TRBJ1-4|TRBV6-1|TRBD1
CASKTGGPMEKLFF
TGTGCCAGCAAAACAGGGGGGCCGATGGAAAAACTGTTTTTT
>many|TRBJ2-3|TRBV12-3/TRBV12-4|TRBD2
CASTLGLAVTDTQYF
TGTGCCAGCACCCTGGGGCTAGCGGTCACAGATACGCAGTATTTT
>many|TRBJ2-5|TRBV13|NA
CASSPGVPQETQYF
TGTGCCAGCAGCCCAGGGGTGCCCCAAGAGACCCAGTACTTC
>many|TRBJ1-5|TRBV7-2|NA
CASSVERGLHQPQHF
TGTGCCAGCAGCGTAGAGAGGGGCCTTCATCAGCCCCAGCATTTT
>many|TRBJ2-2|TRBV7-2|NA
CASSLESINTGELFF
TGTGCCAGCAGTTTAGAATCCATAAACACCGGGGAGCTGTTTTTT
>many|TRBJ2-1|TRBV12-3/TRBV12-4|NA
CASTLEVATSSYNEQFF
TGTGCCAGCACCCTTGAGGTAGCCACGAGCTCCTACAATGAGCAGTTCTTC
>NA|TRBJ1-1|TRBV6-6|NA
CASSTLVNTEAFF
TGTGCCAGCAGCACCCTCGTGAACACTGAAGCTTTCTTT
>many|TRBJ2-7|TRBV15|TRBD1
CATSRDRGTGGAKQYF
TGTGCCACCAGCAGAGATCGGGGGACAGGGGGCGCCAAGCAGTACTTC
>many|TRBJ2-3|TRBV11-2|NA
CASSLFTGSTDTQYF
TGTGCCAGCAGCTTATTCACAGGGAGCACAGATACGCAGTATTTT
>few|TRBJ2-1|TRBV7-9|NA
CASSLAGVYYNEQFF
TGTGCCAGCAGCTTAGCGGGAGTCTACTACAATGAGCAGTTCTTC
>NA|TRBJ2-3|TRBV7-2|TRBD1
CASNLLGDRTSTDTQYF
TGTGCCAGCAACCTCCTCGGGGACAGAACTAGCACAGATACGCAGTATTTT
>many|TRBJ1-2|TRBV19|TRBD1
CASSIGTVNYGYTF
TGTGCCAGTAGTATCGGGACAGTCAACTATGGCTACACCTTC
>NA|TRBJ1-1|TRBV30|NA
CASSRPTRQTEAFF
TGTGCCTCATCACGACCCACTAGACAGACTGAAGCTTTCTTT
>NA|TRBJ2-2|TRBV19|TRBD2
CASSWLAGAANTGELFF
TGTGCCAGTAGTTGGCTAGCGGGGGCCGCGAACACCGGGGAGCTGTTTTTT
>many|TRBJ2-1|TRBV3-1|NA
CASSRQRGLGEFF
TGTGCCAGCAGCCGCCAGAGGGGTCTTGGAGAGTTCTTC
>NA|TRBJ1-1|TRBV7-2|NA
CASSQTWGPRAEAFF
TGTGCCAGCAGCCAAACATGGGGGCCGCGGGCTGAAGCTTTCTTT
>many|TRBJ1-1|TRBV5-1|NA
CASSSWGSTEAFF
TGCGCCAGCTCAAGCTGGGGTAGCACTGAAGCTTTCTTT
>many|TRBJ2-3|TRBV11-2|TRBD2
CASSLGLPTDTQYF
TGTGCCAGCAGCTTGGGACTACCCACAGATACGCAGTATTTT
>few|TRBJ2-1|TRBV4-1|NA
CASSQGPGPPPYNEQFF
TGCGCCAGCAGCCAAGGCCCGGGACCACCTCCTTACAATGAGCAGTTCTTC
>many|TRBJ2-3|TRBV7-8|TRBD2
CASSLMTSGTDTQYF
TGTGCCAGCAGCCTGATGACTAGCGGAACAGATACGCAGTATTTT
>many|TRBJ2-5|TRBV29-1|NA
CSVATRFGETQYF
TGCAGCGTCGCAACTAGATTTGGGGAGACCCAGTACTTC
>many|TRBJ2-7|TRBV4-2|NA
CASSEVAGSYEQYF
TGTGCCAGCAGCGAAGTTGCGGGGTCCTACGAGCAGTACTTC
>many|TRBJ2-1|TRBV6-1|NA
CASSIQPGLGNEQFF
TGTGCCAGCAGTATACAACCCGGACTCGGCAATGAGCAGTTCTTC
>many|TRBJ2-6|TRBV28|TRBD1
CASRPGGWAGANVLTF
TGTGCCAGCAGACCAGGGGGCTGGGCTGGGGCCAACGTCCTGACTTTC
>many|TRBJ1-1|TRBV18|NA
CASSPGLFGQDTEAFF
TGTGCCAGCTCACCTGGCCTGTTTGGGCAGGACACTGAAGCTTTCTTT
>NA|TRBJ1-6|TRBV3-1|NA
CASSQERGFYNSPLHF
TGTGCCAGCAGCCAAGAGAGAGGATTCTATAATTCACCCCTCCACTTT
>many|TRBJ2-7|TRBV29-1|NA
CSVARSGDYEQYF
TGCAGCGTTGCCAGGTCGGGGGACTACGAGCAGTACTTC
>NA|TRBJ2-1|TRBV2|TRBD2
CASSVTSGRGGEQFF
TGTGCCAGCAGTGTGACTAGCGGGAGGGGAGGTGAGCAGTTCTTC
>many|TRBJ1-3|TRBV19|NA
CASSTGPSFSGNTIYF
TGTGCCAGTAGTACAGGACCGTCCTTCTCTGGAAACACCATATATTTT